This T cell receptor beta chain was obtained from a study of T cell responses to AZD1222 COVID-19 vaccine. This CDR3 spans 14 amino acids. Germline CDR1 reads SGHTA; CDR2 reads FQGNSA. Comments on this clone: Its matching antigen is unknown. Compared with germline, one end of the junction differs, possibly owing to a read error.

TCRdb keeps only in-frame clones here, not all; method: immunoSEQ multiplex PCR. The table has about 120,000 clones, around 87% seen once. Findings and limits, study-wide: Close to half of all spike-specific TCRs reportedly target regions of the variants that are unmutated.

This sequence joins TRBV7-2 and TRBJ2-3, with 11 positions matching TRBD2. Sequenced material: peripheral blood, taken on day 0 of AZD1222 vaccination. The source of this sequence is an adult in good health. CDR3 loop: CASSLAGGSDTQYF. CDR3 DNA: TGTGCCAGCAGCCTAGCGGGAGGCTCAGATACGCAGTATTTT.